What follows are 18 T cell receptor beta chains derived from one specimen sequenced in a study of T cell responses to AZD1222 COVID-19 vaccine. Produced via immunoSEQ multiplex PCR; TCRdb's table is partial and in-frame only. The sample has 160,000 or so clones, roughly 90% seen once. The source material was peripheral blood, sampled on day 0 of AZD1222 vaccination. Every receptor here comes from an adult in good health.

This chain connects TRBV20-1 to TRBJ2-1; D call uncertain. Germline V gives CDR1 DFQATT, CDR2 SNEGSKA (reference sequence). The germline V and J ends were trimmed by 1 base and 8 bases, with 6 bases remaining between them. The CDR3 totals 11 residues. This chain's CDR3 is CSARGGYEQFF. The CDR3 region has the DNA TGCAGTGCTAGAGGTGGATATGAGCAGTTCTTC.

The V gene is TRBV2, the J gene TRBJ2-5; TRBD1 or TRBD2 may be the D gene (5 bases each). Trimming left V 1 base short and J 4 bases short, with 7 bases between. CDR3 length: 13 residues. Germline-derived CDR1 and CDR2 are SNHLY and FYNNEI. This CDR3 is CASSEDGAETQYF. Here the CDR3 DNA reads TGTGCCAGCAGTGAAGACGGGGCAGAGACCCAGTACTTC.

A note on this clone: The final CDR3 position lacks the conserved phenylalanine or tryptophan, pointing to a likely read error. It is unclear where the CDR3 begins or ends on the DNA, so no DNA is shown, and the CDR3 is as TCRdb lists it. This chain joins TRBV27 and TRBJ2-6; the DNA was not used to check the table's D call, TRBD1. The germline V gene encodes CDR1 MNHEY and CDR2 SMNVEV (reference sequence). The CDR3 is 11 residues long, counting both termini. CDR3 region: CASINLTAGLG.

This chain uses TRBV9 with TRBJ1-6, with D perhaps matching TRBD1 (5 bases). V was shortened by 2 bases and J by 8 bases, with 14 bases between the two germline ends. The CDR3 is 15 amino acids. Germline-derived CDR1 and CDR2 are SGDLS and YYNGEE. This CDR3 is CASSVVDSRHSPLHF. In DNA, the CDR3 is TGTGCCAGCAGCGTGGTAGACAGTCGTCATTCACCCCTCCACTTT. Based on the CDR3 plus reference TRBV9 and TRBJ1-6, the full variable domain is DSGVTQTPKHLITATGQRVTLRCSPRSGDLSVYWYQQSLDQGLQFLIQYYNGEERAKGNILERFSAQQFPDLHSELNLSSLELGDSALYFCASSVVDSRHSPLHFGNGTRLTVT.

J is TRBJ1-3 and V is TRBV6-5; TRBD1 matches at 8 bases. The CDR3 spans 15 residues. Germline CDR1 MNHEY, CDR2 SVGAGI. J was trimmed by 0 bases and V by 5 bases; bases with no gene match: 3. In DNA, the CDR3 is TGTGCCAGCAGTCGCGACAGGGGCTCTGGAAACACCATATATTTT. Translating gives CASSRDRGSGNTIYF.

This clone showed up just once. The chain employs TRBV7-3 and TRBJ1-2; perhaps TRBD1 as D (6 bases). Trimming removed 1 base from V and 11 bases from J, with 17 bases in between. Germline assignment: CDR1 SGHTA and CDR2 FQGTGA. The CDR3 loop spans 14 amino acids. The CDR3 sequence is CASSLKTGRLDYTF. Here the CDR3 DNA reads TGTGCCAGCAGCTTAAAGACAGGTCGGCTCGATTACACCTTC.

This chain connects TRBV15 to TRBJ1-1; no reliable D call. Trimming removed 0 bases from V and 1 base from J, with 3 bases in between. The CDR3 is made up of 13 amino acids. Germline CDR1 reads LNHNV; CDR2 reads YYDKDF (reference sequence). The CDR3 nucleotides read TGTGCCACCAGCAGAGAGGGGAACACTGAAGCTTTCTTT. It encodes CATSREGNTEAFF.

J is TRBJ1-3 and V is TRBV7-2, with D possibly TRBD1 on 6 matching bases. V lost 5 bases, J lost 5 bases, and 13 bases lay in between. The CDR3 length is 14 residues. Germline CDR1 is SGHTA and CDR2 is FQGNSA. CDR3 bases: TGTGCCAGCAGCATTCGACAGGCAAGAAACACCATATATTTT. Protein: CASSIRQARNTIYF.

CDR3 region: CASSSRDGSYNEQFF. Here the CDR3 DNA reads TGTGCCAGCAGCTCCCGGGATGGCTCCTACAATGAGCAGTTCTTC. The rearrangement joins TRBV7-2 to TRBJ2-1; D perhaps matches TRBD2 (5 bases). Between the trimmed V and J ends, which lost 4 bases and 0 bases, there was a span of 10 bases. Germline CDR1 is SGHTA and CDR2 is FQGNSA. The CDR3 covers 15 residues.

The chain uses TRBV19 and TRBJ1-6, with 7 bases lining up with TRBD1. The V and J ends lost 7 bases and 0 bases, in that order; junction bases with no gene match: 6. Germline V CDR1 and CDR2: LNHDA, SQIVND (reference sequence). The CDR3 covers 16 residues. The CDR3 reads CASTQDRSSYNSPLHF. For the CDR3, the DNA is TGTGCCAGTACCCAGGACAGGAGCTCCTATAATTCACCCCTCCACTTT.

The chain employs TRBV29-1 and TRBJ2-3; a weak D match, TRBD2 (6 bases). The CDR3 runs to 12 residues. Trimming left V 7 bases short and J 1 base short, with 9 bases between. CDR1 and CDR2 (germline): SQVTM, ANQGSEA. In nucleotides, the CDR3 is TGCAGCGGGAGGGCTGGCACAGATACGCAGTATTTT. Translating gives CSGRAGTDTQYF.

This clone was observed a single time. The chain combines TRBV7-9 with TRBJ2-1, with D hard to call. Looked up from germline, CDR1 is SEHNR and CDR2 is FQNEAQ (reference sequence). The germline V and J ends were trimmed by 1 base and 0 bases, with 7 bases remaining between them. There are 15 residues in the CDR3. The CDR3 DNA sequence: TGTGCCAGCAGCTTAGAACTCAGCTCCTACAATGAGCAGTTCTTC. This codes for CASSLELSSYNEQFF.

This CDR3 is CASSLQVGDYGYTF. The DNA of the CDR3 is TGCGCCAGCAGCTTGCAGGTGGGGGACTATGGCTACACCTTC. The rearrangement joins TRBV5-1 to TRBJ1-2; a weak D match, TRBD1 (5 bases). This CDR3 comprises 14 residues. V lost 1 base to trimming and J lost 3 bases, with 10 bases between them. From germline, CDR1 is SGHRS and CDR2 YFSETQ.

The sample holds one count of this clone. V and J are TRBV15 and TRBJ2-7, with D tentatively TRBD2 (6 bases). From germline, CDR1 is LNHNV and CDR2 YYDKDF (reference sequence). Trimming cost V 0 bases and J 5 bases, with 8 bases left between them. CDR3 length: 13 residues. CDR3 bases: TGTGCCACCAGCAGAGATTTAGCGGACGAGCAGTACTTC. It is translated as CATSRDLADEQYF.

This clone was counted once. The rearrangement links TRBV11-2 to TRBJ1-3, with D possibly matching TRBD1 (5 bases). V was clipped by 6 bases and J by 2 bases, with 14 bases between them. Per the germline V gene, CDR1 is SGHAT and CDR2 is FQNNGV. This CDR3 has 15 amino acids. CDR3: CASSSLREPGNTIYF. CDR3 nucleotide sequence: TGTGCCAGCAGTTCACTCAGGGAACCTGGAAACACCATATATTTT.

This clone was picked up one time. CDR3 amino acids: CASSYGTGNMNTEAFF. The CDR3 DNA follows: TGCGCCAGCAGCTACGGGACAGGAAACATGAACACTGAAGCTTTCTTT. The chain links TRBV5-1 to TRBJ1-1; 8 nucleotides match TRBD1. This CDR3 region has 16 residues. Trimming cost V 3 bases and J 0 bases; bases outside gene matches: 7. Germline loops: CDR1 SGHRS, CDR2 YFSETQ. Together with reference TRBV5-1 and TRBJ1-1, the CDR3 gives the full variable domain: KAGVTQTPRYLIKTRGQQVTLSCSPISGHRSVSWYQQTPGQGLQFLFEYFSETQRNKGNFPGRFSGRQFSNSRSEMNVSTLELGDSALYLCASSYGTGNMNTEAFFGQGTRLTVV.

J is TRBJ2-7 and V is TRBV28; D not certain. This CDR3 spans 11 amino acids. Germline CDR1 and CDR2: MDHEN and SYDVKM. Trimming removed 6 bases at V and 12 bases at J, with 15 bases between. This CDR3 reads CASSLGPDLYF. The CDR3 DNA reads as TGTGCCAGCAGCCTAGGGCCGGATCTGTACTTC.

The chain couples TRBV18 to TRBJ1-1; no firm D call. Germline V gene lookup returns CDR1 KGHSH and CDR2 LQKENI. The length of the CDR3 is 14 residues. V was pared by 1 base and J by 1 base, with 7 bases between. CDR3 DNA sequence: TGTGCCAGCTCACCACAGGAAAAGAACACTGAAGCTTTCTTT. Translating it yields CASSPQEKNTEAFF.